This T cell receptor beta chain is from a study of cytomegalovirus exposure and HLA in healthy donors. Study information: An early data release held around 80 million unique TCRs from HLA-typed donors. Study-level points and caveats: Within an earlier analysis, most TCR beta V segments proved productive either about 90% or about 30% of the time. Both high specificity and high sensitivity reportedly marked the classifier's diagnosis of cytomegalovirus status.

Regarding this clone: Its specificity is not known.

13 Jbeta primers and 60 Vbeta primers were used for the PCR. TCRdb's table, derived via immunoSEQ multiplex PCR, lists solely in-frame clones and lacks some. This table holds roughly 100,000 clones, 75% to 80% found once. The germline gives CDR1 SGHRS, CDR2 YFSETQ. The CDR3 length is 15 residues. V dropped 4 bases and J dropped 4; count of bases not matched to a gene: 10. This TCR came from a man in his 60s in good health and CMV-seropositive. The chain combines TRBV5-1 with TRBJ1-1; TRBD1 agrees at 7 bases. The sequencing sample was made of PBMCs. The CDR3 loop is CASSADRPLGTEAFF. The DNA of the CDR3 is TGCGCCAGCAGCGCGGACAGGCCACTGGGCACTGAAGCTTTCTTT.